This T cell receptor (beta chain) was recovered during a study of OX40 agonist ivuxolimab in advanced cancers. About the research overall: Ivuxolimab, which patients received intravenously every 2 weeks, was dosed at 0.01 to 10 mg/kg.

From germline, CDR1 is MNHEY and CDR2 SMNVEV (reference sequence). The CDR3 loop spans 12 amino acids. Trimming removed 1 base from V and 11 bases from J, with 11 bases in between. Points from the study as a whole: Among T cells, CD8+ cells averaged more expanded clones than CD4+ cells. Among expanded peripheral T cells, antigen specificity went undetermined.

Method: immunoSEQ multiplex PCR; TCRdb's copy keeps in-frame clones and lacks some. This table has 60,000 to 70,000 clones, around 80% appearing once. As to this clone: Its antigen remains unknown.

This sequence joins TRBV27 and TRBJ1-2; D gene ambiguous. The receptor was derived from an adult with an advanced solid tumor such as melanoma, head and neck, liver or kidney cancer. This specimen consisted of CD4+ or CD8+ T cells sorted from blood, obtained in a trial of the OX40 agonist ivuxolimab. CDR3 region: CASSLLGWIYTF. The CDR3 DNA reads as TGTGCCAGCAGTTTATTGGGCTGGATTTACACCTTC.